This TCR beta chain is drawn from a study of cytomegalovirus exposure and HLA in healthy donors. General observations from the study: Researchers reported that a few CMV-associated chains were confirmed in vitro as CMV antigen-specific. Trimming of TCR beta V- and J-genes showed a link, identified in a later analysis, to a missense DCLRE1C variant. Researchers catalogued 164 TCR beta chains as cytomegalovirus-associated.

From germline, CDR1 is SGHNT and CDR2 YYREEE (reference sequence). The CDR3 is 11 amino acids. With 7 bases removed from V and 5 bases from J, the gap between germline ends came to 10 bases. The PCR used 60 Vbeta and 13 Jbeta primers. Original data processing: A later analysis tallied about 80 million unique TCR beta chains, around 9.9 million of them shared. Profiling relied on immunoSEQ multiplex PCR, and the TCRdb table lists in-frame clones only, not all of them. For V, J and clone size, that table is used; D and trimming come from the DNA. The sample gives approximately 110,000 clones, approximately 80% of which show up once; approximately 0.22% is in the top ten. About this clone itself: Its cognate antigen is unknown.

The sequenced sample was PBMCs. The clonotype was recovered from a man in his fifties or sixties in good health and CMV-seronegative. J is TRBJ2-7 and V is TRBV5-4, with TRBD2 as a possible D gene (6 bases). DNA for the CDR3: TGTGCCAGCGGAGGGATCCACGAGCAGTACTTC. This codes for CASGGIHEQYF.